This TCR beta chain originates from a study of blood T cell repertoires in COVID-19. Across the whole study: Researchers got acute and convalescent COVID-19 samples from the United States, Italy and Spain. T cells, B-cell-depleted T cells, or PBMCs supplied cDNA or gDNA.

Authors' methods: Reference gene primer amplification gave nucleated cell count estimates. Profiled with immunoSEQ multiplex PCR; TCRdb holds only in-frame clones, not every one. The D gene and trimming were derived from the DNA, and the V and J assignments and clone size from that table. Of 150,000 to 200,000 clones in the sample, roughly 89% were seen once. The CDR3 length is 14 residues. Germline assignment: CDR1 MNHEY and CDR2 SVGEGT. The V end lost 2 bases, the J end lost 0 bases, and 7 bases lay between the germline ends. This clone has only a few counts. The Seattle patients joined while their infection was active and were tracked longitudinally afterward.

The source material was peripheral blood. V and J are TRBV6-2 or TRBV6-3 and TRBJ2-5; unclear D gene. The TCR was taken from a woman in her seventies with COVID-19, enrolled during active disease. The CDR3 DNA follows: TGTGCCAGCAGTTACCGGAGTTACCAAGAGACCCAGTACTTC. Translation gives CASSYRSYQETQYF.